This TCR beta chain appears in the sequencing data of a study of regulatory T cells in long-lasting Graves disease (dated by TCRdb to the early 2020s). A note on the overall study: In the newly diagnosed Graves' disease group, patients had been taking antithyroid drugs for less than 3 months. Peripheral blood TCR sequencing and RNA sequencing compared persistent Graves' disease patients with newly diagnosed Graves' disease patients. A total of some 35 samples underwent TCR sequencing: about 13 from persistent and about 20 from newly diagnosed Graves' disease patients. The study was conducted in China and was registered as a clinical trial. The paper's findings and limits, for the study overall: Peripheral blood alone was examined, since thyroid tissue, which constituted the primary lesion, could not be accessed. Compared with newly diagnosed patients, patients with persistent Graves' disease had lower TCR Shannon entropy and fewer highly expanded clones, which suggests clonal expansion. More public clonotypes were shared among persistent patients (roughly 3,000) than among newly diagnosed patients (roughly 1,000). Preferential use of TRBV28, TRBJ1-2 and TRBJ2-5 was observed in persistent disease, whereas TRBV20-1 and TRBJ2-1 were favored in newly diagnosed disease. Sequencing and analysis were limited to the TCR beta chain. The small sample size was acknowledged by the authors as a limitation that may reduce accuracy.

The CDR3 runs 15 amino acids, cysteine and phenylalanine included. Of all the DNA, just the CDR3 is kept, 45 bases in frame from base 1. V sheds 5 bases and J sheds 2 bases, leaving 10 bases between their ends. As encoded in the germline V gene, CDR1 is MNHEY while CDR2 is SVGEGT. To note about this clonotype: This clone's antigen is unknown. Base qualities are not recorded, but no much larger clone differs from it by a single base.

Library method: multiplex PCR. The sequencer listed for this sample is Illumina HiSeq 4000. iRepertoire HTBI primers and Arm-PCR amplification of CDR3 regions were used to construct TCR beta libraries. Gel purification was performed on PCR products prior to sequencing. On the authors' methods: A total of some 60 TRBV and some 13 TRBJ segments were identified across samples and were used for gene usage analysis of CDR3 amino acid clonotypes. Filtered high-quality paired reads were merged into contigs using COPE and FqMerger. Contigs were aligned with BLAST to IMGT TRBV, TRBD and TRBJ reference genes, and CDR3 was defined per IMGT. Any clonotype with a frequency above 0.1% was counted as a highly expanded clone. Repertoire diversity was measured by Shannon entropy, and V-J evenness by the Gini coefficient. A clonotype found in more than one individual was treated as public. The raw public reads went through TCRdb reprocessing: fastp at Q25, MiXCR clone calling, in-frame beta chains kept. Each entry is one CDR3 protein sequence, shown with its most common DNA and genes. These V and J calls rely on TCRdb rather than the paper's analysis. The sample table holds hundreds of thousands of distinct CDR3 sequences, of which less than 20% were seen once. The biggest ten clones account for around 19% of the sample.

What the time point label conveys for this sample: newly diagnosed GD, antithyroid drugs for less than 3 months. For both TCR sequencing and RNA sequencing, RNA was extracted from PBMCs using TRIzol. Graves' disease was diagnosed according to American Thyroid Association guidelines. Recruitment of patients was carried out at an endocrinology department in Xi'an, China. Each patient gave approximately 8.8 milliliters of peripheral blood, collected in an EDTA anticoagulant tube. Ficoll Paque Plus density gradient separation was used to isolate PBMCs, and no further T cell sorting was done. An Agilent 2100 Bioanalyzer and agarose gel were used to assess RNA quality, and a NanoDrop 2000 was used to measure RNA concentration. These data were also filed under a second study, of T cells in Graves' hyperthyroidism and ophthalmopathy. Drawing on the second study: Graves' hyperthyroidism was defined as stable when no progression to ophthalmopathy occurred over 18 months of follow-up. Hyperthyroidism patients were newly diagnosed, had a disease duration of under 2 months, and were aged 18 to 65 years. The study excluded patients with uncontrolled infections, other autoimmune diseases, pregnancy or lactation. Clinical symptoms, serum thyroxine and TRAb, thyroid ultrasound, and orbital computed tomography formed the basis for the diagnoses. The first round of RT-PCR for the TCR CDR3 was performed with the HTBI primer set and the Qiagen OneStep RT-PCR kit. Blood samples also contained most of the expanded thyroid clonotypes (frequency above 0.001), which suggests that blood repertoires may reflect thyroid immune responses. Ophthalmopathy was separated from stable hyperthyroidism by a 13 V-J signature model, with approximately 85% sensitivity and just over 81% specificity obtained in cross-validation and 80%/75% obtained in testing. In validation, the model predicted progression to ophthalmopathy a median of around six months before onset, with approximately 68% sensitivity and about 72% specificity. A discovery cohort of about a hundred patients, 43 with Graves' ophthalmopathy and fewer than 65 with stable Graves' hyperthyroidism, was used to find distinguishing TCR V-J signatures. Prospective prediction of ophthalmopathy was tested in an independent validation cohort consisting of 18 hyperthyroidism patients and more than 15 patients who later progressed to ophthalmopathy. The approximately 98 discovery patients were randomly divided into training and test sets at a 7:3 ratio. Thyroid tissue and blood T-cell repertoires from about six Graves' hyperthyroidism patients were also compared in the study. Following sampling, methimazole starting at 30 mg daily was given to hyperthyroidism patients, and high-dose intravenous methylprednisolone was given to ophthalmopathy patients. Libraries were constructed in a second round of multiplex PCR, after which size selection and purification were carried out. The libraries were sequenced on an Illumina HiSeq2000 using paired-end 100 bp reads. SOAPnuke was used to process the raw data, removing reads that contained adapters or uncalled bases, had a mean Phred below 15, or lacked an exact match to the constant primer or identifier. COPE v1.2.5 was used to merge the high-quality paired reads, and each unique nucleotide sequence was defined as a clonotype. MiTCR v1.1 was used to align the clonotypes against IMGT TRBV, TRBD and TRBJ reference segments. The analysis was restricted to V-J combinations with a frequency above 0.0001, which together covered 99% to 99.2% of the repertoires. A TCS score was defined as the ratio between F50 (clonal expansion) and ExV (chaos), using BLOSUM62-based TCRdist between CDR3 peptides within each V-J. Welch's t-statistics and random forest reduced fewer than 600 V-J features to fewer than 15, which were used in a naive Bayes classifier (R e1071). No statistical method was used to set the sample size in advance, and investigators knew the group allocation. TCR Vbeta CDR3 sequencing of 130 to 150 peripheral blood samples (more than 40 ophthalmopathy, about 80 hyperthyroidism and roughly 17 progressor patients) is reported in the paper.

This sequence was found in a woman aged 25 to 39 with Graves disease. Donor details come from another sample of the same person, matched by shared clones. The sample in question was peripheral blood mononuclear cells (PBMCs), obtained at new diagnosis, from a patient treated with antithyroid drugs. The chain is assembled from TRBV6-2 or TRBV6-3 and TRBJ2-6, with the D call perhaps TRBD1 or TRBD2, as 5 bases match in each case. The bases read TGTGCCAGCAGTGAACTAGGGGCTGGGGCCAACGTCCTGACTTTC. Translated, this gives CASSELGAGANVLTF.